These 8 T cell receptor beta chains came from one sample sequenced in a study of blood T cell repertoires in COVID-19. Assay: immunoSEQ multiplex PCR; the TCRdb copy retains only in-frame clones and omits some. This table holds around 30,000 clones, about 90% found once. The specimen was peripheral blood. Receptors originate from an elderly man with acute or convalescent COVID-19.

The CDR3 protein is CASSETTGGSETQYF. The CDR3 DNA reads TGTGCCAGCAGTGAAACAACGGGGGGAAGTGAGACCCAGTACTTC. The chain has TRBV2 and TRBJ2-5, with 7 bases that match TRBD2. Losses at the gene ends were 2 bases for V and 5 bases for J; bases not matched to a gene: 8. The CDR3 is 15 residues long. CDR1 SNHLY and CDR2 FYNNEI come from the germline V gene.

This rearrangement joins TRBV2 to TRBJ2-5; D may be TRBD2 (6 bases). V dropped 10 bases and J dropped 3 bases, with 21 bases sitting between them. The CDR3 is 15 residues long. CDR1 is SNHLY and CDR2 is FYNNEI in the germline V gene. CDR3 DNA: TGTGCCACAGCGATGTTGTTAGCGGAGGAAGAGACCCAGTACTTC. Protein: CATAMLLAEEETQYF.

This chain uses TRBV5-1 with TRBJ2-7, with D tentatively TRBD1 (7 bases). The CDR3 is 17 residues long. Trimming shortened V by 0 bases and J by 3 bases, and 19 bases separated the two germline ends. Looked up from germline, CDR1 is SGHRS and CDR2 is YFSETQ. The CDR3 sequence is CASSLGAGTAGGYEQYF. Here the CDR3 DNA reads TGCGCCAGCAGCTTGGGTGCGGGGACGGCAGGGGGCTACGAGCAGTACTTC. Variable domain in full (rest from reference TRBV5-1 and TRBJ2-7): KAGVTQTPRYLIKTRGQQVTLSCSPISGHRSVSWYQQTPGQGLQFLFEYFSETQRNKGNFPGRFSGRQFSNSRSEMNVSTLELGDSALYLCASSLGAGTAGGYEQYFGPGTRLTVT.

The CDR3 nucleotides read TGTGCCATCAGTGGGGTCAGCGGGGGGACCTTGAACACCGGGGAGCTGTTTTTT. Protein sequence: CAISGVSGGTLNTGELFF. The V call is TRBV10-3, the J call TRBJ2-2; 9 bases are shared with TRBD2. There are 18 residues in the CDR3. Germline V gives CDR1 ENHRY, CDR2 SYGVKD. The trim removed 4 bases at V and 1 base at J, leaving 10 bases unmatched.

The chain couples TRBV7-3 to TRBJ1-1, with D possibly matching TRBD1 (5 bases). This CDR3 has 14 amino acids. Germline V lookup: CDR1 SGHTA, CDR2 FQGTGA. The germline V and J ends were trimmed by 4 bases and 7 bases, with 16 bases remaining between them. The CDR3 bases are TGTGCCAGCAGCTCCTCCGCGACAGCCGTTGAAGCTTTCTTT. The encoded protein is CASSSSATAVEAFF. Full variable domain (missing parts from reference TRBV7-3 and TRBJ1-1): GAGVSQTPSNKVTEKGKYVELRCDPISGHTALYWYRQSLGQGPEFLIYFQGTGAADDSGLPNDRFFAVRPEGSVSTLKIQRTERGDSAVYLCASSSSATAVEAFFGQGTRLTVV.

In its sample, this clone was seen once. The chain links TRBV28 to TRBJ1-5; TRBD1 is a possible D gene (5 bases). This CDR3 is 13 amino acids long. Trimming removed 10 bases at V and 4 bases at J, with 14 bases between. Per the germline V gene, CDR1 is MDHEN and CDR2 is SYDVKM. CDR3 loop: CATNRGGNQPQHF. CDR3 DNA: TGTGCCACCAACCGGGGGGGGAATCAGCCCCAGCATTTT.

This chain joins TRBV5-1 and TRBJ1-1; no firm D call. The germline gives CDR1 SGHRS, CDR2 YFSETQ. The CDR3 runs 17 residues. The V end lost 1 base, the J end lost 0 bases, and 16 bases lay between the germline ends. The CDR3 protein is CASSLKAVALVNTEAFF. The CDR3 DNA is TGCGCCAGCAGCTTGAAGGCGGTGGCATTAGTGAACACTGAAGCTTTCTTT.

The chain has TRBV28 and TRBJ1-1; D is possibly TRBD1 (5 bases). V lost 3 bases and J lost 0, with 8 bases in between. This CDR3 comprises 14 residues. Germline V CDR1 and CDR2: MDHEN, SYDVKM. This chain's CDR3 is CASSFIGVNTEAFF. CDR3 coding DNA: TGTGCCAGCAGTTTTATAGGGGTGAACACTGAAGCTTTCTTT.